This is a list of T cell receptor beta chains from one sample in a study of blood T cell repertoires in COVID-19. The table came from immunoSEQ multiplex PCR; TCRdb's copy has only in-frame clones and leaves some out. The sample includes under 250,000 clones, around 87% of them seen just once. The sequenced material came from peripheral blood. The receptors were gathered from a woman in her seventies with active or convalescent COVID-19. The CDR3 runs from the conserved cysteine through the conserved F or W. Each record gives: V gene, J gene, D gene, clone size, CDR3 DNA, CDR3 protein. The D gene is left open where the match is weak. Some rows mark clone size as missing; the rest say once, few, many or name a class of expanded clone.

V: TRBV5-1
J: TRBJ2-5
D: TRBD1
size: -
DNA: TGCGCCAGCAGCTTTCTGACAGGGGCAAGCAAAGAGACCCAGTACTTC
CDR3: CASSFLTGASKETQYF

V: TRBV11-2
J: TRBJ1-6
D: -
size: few
DNA: TGTGCCAGCAGCCCCCCGGCAGGGTGGATCAATTCACCCCTCCACTTT
CDR3: CASSPPAGWINSPLHF

V: TRBV7-2
J: TRBJ2-2
D: -
size: -
DNA: TGTGCCAGCAGCGTCGGGGGTTACACCGGGGAGCTGTTTTTT
CDR3: CASSVGGYTGELFF

V: TRBV6-5
J: TRBJ1-5
D: TRBD1
size: -
DNA: TGTGCCAGCAGCCCCGGACAGGTTGGCAATCAGCCCCAGCATTTT
CDR3: CASSPGQVGNQPQHF

V: TRBV10-1
J: TRBJ2-7
D: TRBD1
size: once
DNA: TGCGCCAGCGGAAAATGCCGGGACAGGTCGATCGAGTACTTC
CDR3: CASGKCRDRSIEYF

V: TRBV6-5
J: TRBJ1-1
D: TRBD1
size: -
DNA: TGTGCCAGCAGTTGGGGACAGGGGGCCACTGAAGCTTTCTTT
CDR3: CASSWGQGATEAFF

V: TRBV24-1
J: TRBJ2-2
D: TRBD1
size: -
DNA: TGTGCCACCAGTGAGTCTTTGACAGGGGTAGACACCGGGGAGCTGTTTTTT
CDR3: CATSESLTGVDTGELFF

V: TRBV4-3
J: TRBJ1-1
D: -
size: -
DNA: TGCGCCAGCAGCCAACAAAGCCTCTTGAACACTGAAGCTTTCTTT
CDR3: CASSQQSLLNTEAFF

V: TRBV10-3
J: TRBJ1-5
D: -
size: -
DNA: TGTGCCATCAGTGACGGAGGGGCGGGAATCAATCAGCCCCAGCATTTT
CDR3: CAISDGGAGINQPQHF

V: TRBV11-2
J: TRBJ1-4
D: -
size: -
DNA: TGTGCCAGCAGCTTGGGACTGGCCGAAAAACTGTTTTTT
CDR3: CASSLGLAEKLFF

V: TRBV5-8
J: TRBJ1-1
D: -
size: -
DNA: TGTGCCAGCAGCTTCAGGGGCGCGACAGAGGCTTTCTTT
CDR3: CASSFRGATEAFF

V: TRBV6-5
J: TRBJ2-3
D: -
size: -
DNA: TGTGCCAGCAGGACCGCGGGTACGCAGTATTTT
CDR3: CASRTAGTQYF

V: TRBV5-1
J: TRBJ1-1
D: -
size: -
DNA: TGCGCCAGCAGCCCGAGGGCCGAGAGGTTGTTGGACACTGAAGCTTTCTTT
CDR3: CASSPRAERLLDTEAFF

V: TRBV5-6
J: TRBJ1-4
D: -
size: -
DNA: TGTGCCAGCAGCTTAGGGGGTGCTGCAACTAATGAAAAACTGTTTTTT
CDR3: CASSLGGAATNEKLFF

V: TRBV19
J: TRBJ1-4
D: -
size: -
DNA: TGTGCCAGTAGTATAGATCCCCCCCGGCGGGGGCGCCCCCTTAATGAAAAACTGTTTTTT
CDR3: CASSIDPPRRGRPLNEKLFF

V: TRBV19
J: TRBJ2-3
D: TRBD2
size: -
DNA: TGTGCCAGTAGTACCCGGACTAGCGGGGACACAGATACGCAGTATTTT
CDR3: CASSTRTSGDTDTQYF

V: TRBV2
J: TRBJ2-3
D: TRBD2
size: -
DNA: TGTGCCAGCAGTGAAGTCCCAGCGGGGAGCACAGATACGCAGTATTTT
CDR3: CASSEVPAGSTDTQYF

V: TRBV11-3
J: TRBJ2-5
D: TRBD2
size: once
DNA: TGTGCCAGCAGCACACGCGGGGGCCAAGAGACCCAGTACTTC
CDR3: CASSTRGGQETQYF

V: TRBV6-2/TRBV6-3
J: TRBJ1-4
D: TRBD1
size: -
DNA: TGTGCCAGCAGTCCGGGGACAGCCTTTGAAAAACTGTTTTTT
CDR3: CASSPGTAFEKLFF

V: TRBV19
J: TRBJ1-5
D: TRBD1
size: few
DNA: TGTGCCAGTAGTACCACGACAGGGGGCAGCAATCAGCCCCAGCATTTT
CDR3: CASSTTTGGSNQPQHF

V: TRBV5-4
J: TRBJ2-5
D: TRBD1
size: -
DNA: TGTGCCAGCAGCTTAAAAGGGGGCAGGGAGACCCAGTACTTC
CDR3: CASSLKGGRETQYF

V: TRBV15
J: TRBJ1-2
D: -
size: -
DNA: TGTGCCACCAGCAGAGATGGAGGGGCTAACTATGGCTACACCTTC
CDR3: CATSRDGGANYGYTF

V: TRBV7-9
J: TRBJ2-3
D: -
size: -
DNA: TGTGCCAGCAGCTTCGGGATACAGGGTCTTACAGATACGCAGTATTTT
CDR3: CASSFGIQGLTDTQYF

V: TRBV7-2
J: TRBJ1-6
D: -
size: few
DNA: TGTGCCAGCAGCTTAGGACAGGTTGGAGGCTCACCCCTCCACTTT
CDR3: CASSLGQVGGSPLHF

V: TRBV5-4
J: TRBJ2-1
D: -
size: -
DNA: TGTGCCAGCAGCTCGCAGGATAGATCTGTCAATGAGCAGTTCTTC
CDR3: CASSSQDRSVNEQFF

V: TRBV6-5
J: TRBJ2-7
D: -
size: -
DNA: TGTGCCAGCAGGGTGACACGAAATAGCTACGAGCAGTACTTC
CDR3: CASRVTRNSYEQYF

V: TRBV10-3
J: TRBJ1-6
D: TRBD1
size: once
DNA: TGTGCCGCTCAGACAGGGTTCAATTCACCCCTCCACTTT
CDR3: CAAQTGFNSPLHF

V: TRBV2
J: TRBJ1-5
D: -
size: -
DNA: TGTGCCAGCAGTCGCTTCAGGGTTACGGATCAGCCCCAGCATTTT
CDR3: CASSRFRVTDQPQHF

V: TRBV18
J: TRBJ1-1
D: -
size: -
DNA: TGTGCCAGCTCATCACAGCGTGAAGCTTTCTTT
CDR3: CASSSQREAFF

V: TRBV4-2
J: TRBJ1-1
D: -
size: -
DNA: TGTGCCAGCAGTCTCCAACGCGGGGGCGAAGCTTTCTTT
CDR3: CASSLQRGGEAFF

V: TRBV12-5
J: TRBJ2-7
D: TRBD1
size: -
DNA: TGTGCTAGTGGACCTACCGGGACAGATAAGCAGTACTTC
CDR3: CASGPTGTDKQYF

V: TRBV18
J: TRBJ1-4
D: TRBD1
size: -
DNA: TGTGCCAGCTCCCCTGACAGGGGAAGGGCCCACGGGAAAGAAAAACTGTTTTTT
CDR3: CASSPDRGRAHGKEKLFF

V: TRBV7-9
J: TRBJ1-5
D: -
size: -
DNA: TGTGCCAGCAGCTTAGGTCCGGGGTTATTGTCGCCCCAGCATTTT
CDR3: CASSLGPGLLSPQHF

V: TRBV7-8
J: TRBJ2-1
D: -
size: -
DNA: TGTGCCAGCACTCCTCCGGGGGTAGGGAATGAGCAGTTCTTC
CDR3: CASTPPGVGNEQFF

V: TRBV4-1
J: TRBJ2-3
D: TRBD1
size: once
DNA: TGCGCCAGCAGGTCACCGGGACAGGGGGCGCGACCAGATACGCAGTATTTT
CDR3: CASRSPGQGARPDTQYF

V: TRBV7-2
J: TRBJ2-5
D: TRBD1
size: -
DNA: TGTGCCAGCAGCTTACAACGGAGGACAGGGGCCCAAGAGACCCAGTACTTC
CDR3: CASSLQRRTGAQETQYF

V: TRBV4-1
J: TRBJ1-3
D: -
size: -
DNA: TGCGCCAGCAGCCAAGATAGGACACCGATCGGAAACACCATATATTTT
CDR3: CASSQDRTPIGNTIYF

V: TRBV6-2/TRBV6-3
J: TRBJ1-2
D: -
size: -
DNA: TGTGCCAGCAGCGCGGGAATCGGTCCTACCTTC
CDR3: CASSAGIGPTF

V: TRBV27
J: TRBJ1-1
D: -
size: few
DNA: TGTGCCAGCAGTTTAGCAGGGAACACTGAAGCTTTCTTT
CDR3: CASSLAGNTEAFF

V: TRBV4-3
J: TRBJ2-5
D: -
size: -
DNA: TGCGCCAGCAGCCAAGGGGGCGATCAAGAGACCCAGTACTTC
CDR3: CASSQGGDQETQYF

V: TRBV6-5
J: TRBJ2-7
D: -
size: -
DNA: TGTGCCAGCGCAGAGACCCACAGGGATTACTACGAGCAGTACTTC
CDR3: CASAETHRDYYEQYF

V: TRBV5-4
J: TRBJ2-3
D: -
size: -
DNA: TGTGCCAGCACCCGGACAGTAGGAACAGATACGCAGTATTTT
CDR3: CASTRTVGTDTQYF

V: TRBV28
J: TRBJ1-1
D: -
size: -
DNA: TGTGCCAGCAGTCAACCGGGTCCTGAAGCTTTCTTT
CDR3: CASSQPGPEAFF

V: TRBV6-2/TRBV6-3
J: TRBJ1-2
D: TRBD1
size: few
DNA: TGTGCCAGCAGTTATGTCGGGACAGAGAATGGCTACACCTTC
CDR3: CASSYVGTENGYTF

V: TRBV20-1
J: TRBJ1-2
D: TRBD1
size: -
DNA: TGCAGTGCTAGTCAAGGACAGGCCGTCTATGGCTACACCTTC
CDR3: CSASQGQAVYGYTF